A single TCR beta chain is shown here with its context. The source of the sample is a study of OX40 agonist ivuxolimab in advanced cancers. Study details: Patients enrolled in dose escalation were diagnosed with hepatocellular carcinoma, melanoma, renal cell or head and neck cancer.

This CDR3 has 13 amino acids. The germline CDR1 and CDR2 sequences are GTSNPN and SVGIG (reference sequence). V lost 2 bases to trimming and J lost 5 bases, with 12 bases between them. TCRdb keeps only in-frame clones here, not all; method: immunoSEQ multiplex PCR. The sample lists some 54,000 clones, about 88% seen once, with 11% to 15% in the top ten. The sample here was CD4+ or CD8+ T cells sorted from blood, taken in a trial of the OX40 agonist ivuxolimab. The sequence derives from an adult with an advanced solid tumor such as melanoma, head and neck, liver or kidney cancer. The J gene is TRBJ1-1, the V gene TRBV30, with D unresolved. CDR3 in DNA: TGTGCCTGGAGTTCGGGTGGGTGGACTGAAGCTTTCTTT. Translated: CAWSSGGWTEAFF. The full variable domain, in which reference TRBV30 and TRBJ1-1 provide the parts outside the CDR3, is SQTIHQWPATLVQPVGSPLSLECTVEGTSNPNLYWYRQAAGRGLQLLFYSVGIGQISSEVPQNLSASRPQDRQFILSSKKLLLSDSGFYLCAWSSGGWTEAFFGQGTRLTVV.